These 26 T cell receptor beta chains share one sample of origin, sequenced in a study of T cells in Graves' hyperthyroidism and ophthalmopathy. Amplification of TCR beta CDR3 regions used RNA as the template. The HTBI primer set was used in a first-round RT-PCR of the TCR CDR3. One entry per CDR3 protein results from TCRdb running MiXCR on the multiplex PCR reads. The sample shows around 660,000 distinct CDR3 sequences, 40% to 55% of them seen only once. The sequenced sample was peripheral blood or thyroid tissue (not recorded which). The receptors were sampled from an adult man with Graves' disease, either hyperthyroidism or ophthalmopathy (not recorded which).

This clonotype was detected many times. Mismatch with germline at one junction end may stem from a read error. The rearrangement joins TRBV29-1 to TRBJ2-6, with D possibly called TRBD1 or TRBD2 (6 bases each). CDR3 length: 13 residues. In germline, CDR1 is SQVTM, CDR2 ANQGSEA. The CDR3 DNA follows: TGCAGCGTGGAAGGGGGGGGGGCCAACGTCCTGACTTTC. This sequence encodes CSVEGGGANVLTF.

The CDR3 protein is CASSTIGTGVGYTF. DNA for the CDR3: TGTGCCAGCAGCACCATCGGGACAGGGGTCGGCTACACCTTC. The chain joins TRBV11-1 to TRBJ1-2, with 10 bases lining up with TRBD1. CDR1 is SGHAT, CDR2 FQDESV, per germline (reference sequence). The CDR3 contains 14 residues. The V and J ends lost 5 bases and 8 bases, in that order; junction bases with no gene match: 8.

To note about this clonotype: This may arise from a read error, as a much more abundant clone is one base away. The CDR3 does not close with the conserved phenylalanine or tryptophan, likely indicating a read error. The V and J genes are TRBV19 and TRBJ1-2, with D perhaps matching TRBD1 (6 bases). Germline V gene data show CDR1 as LNHDA and CDR2 as SQIVND (reference sequence). V shed 5 bases and J shed 4 bases, with 14 bases lying between them. CDR3 size: 14 residues. The CDR3 reads CASSLLQGSYGYTL. The CDR3 coding sequence is TGTGCCAGTAGTCTGTTACAGGGAAGCTATGGCTACACCCTC.

The chain employs TRBV12-3 or TRBV12-4 and TRBJ1-1; TRBD1 matches 9 bases. The CDR3 consists of 15 residues. V shed 6 bases, J shed 6 bases, and the junction held 11 bases outside the gene matches. The CDR3 nucleotides are TGTGCCAGCAGCCAAGCCGGGACAGGGATACCTGAAGCTTTCTTT. Translating it yields CASSQAGTGIPEAFF.

This clonotype was counted between two and nine times. The chain is built from TRBV20-1 and TRBJ1-1, with TRBD1 as a possible D gene (5 bases). Between the trimmed V and J ends, which lost 5 bases and 5 bases, there was a span of 15 bases. Germline V gene data show CDR1 as DFQATT and CDR2 as SNEGSKA (reference sequence). There are 13 residues in the CDR3. As DNA, the CDR3 is TGCAGTGCTCGTAGGGACCCCGGAACTGAAGCTTTCTTT. It is translated as CSARRDPGTEAFF.

This clonotype has just a few counts. This chain links TRBV9 with TRBJ1-5, with unresolved D. The germline V gene has CDR1 SGDLS and CDR2 YYNGEE. V lost 0 bases and J lost 9, with 13 bases in between. The CDR3 length is 14 residues. The CDR3 DNA follows: TGTGCCAGCAGCGTAGGACACCCCGAGGGGCCCCAGCATTTT. Protein: CASSVGHPEGPQHF. Using reference TRBV9 and TRBJ1-5 for the parts outside the CDR3, the full variable domain is DSGVTQTPKHLITATGQRVTLRCSPRSGDLSVYWYQQSLDQGLQFLIQYYNGEERAKGNILERFSAQQFPDLHSELNLSSLELGDSALYFCASSVGHPEGPQHFGDGTRLSIL.

The chain is built from TRBV7-2 and TRBJ2-5, with 12 nucleotides matching TRBD2. After removal of 5 bases from V and 0 bases from J, the junction contained 7 bases not matched to a gene. There are 17 residues in the CDR3. CDR1 is SGHTA, CDR2 FQGNSA, per germline. Written as DNA, the CDR3 is TGTGCCAGCAGCCTCAGCGCTAGCGGGGGGGACCAAGAGACCCAGTACTTC. This translates into CASSLSASGGDQETQYF.

As regards this clonotype: The junction departs from germline at one end; a sequencing error may be responsible. This chain uses TRBV12-3 or TRBV12-4 with TRBJ1-2; tentatively, D is TRBD1 (5 bases). This CDR3 region has 15 residues. CDR3 sequence (DNA): TGTGCCAGCAGCCCGTCGGGGCAGGGAAACTATGGCCACACCTTC. Translation: CASSPSGQGNYGHTF.

The CDR3 coding sequence is TGTGCCAGCAGTTATGGGGGGTCCCAGCATTTT. It codes for CASSYGGSQHF. The chain couples TRBV2 to TRBJ1-5; possibly TRBD1 for D (5 bases). The V gene's germline CDR1 is SNHLY and CDR2 FYNNEI. Trimming cost V 5 bases and J 11 bases, with 10 bases left between them. There are 11 residues in the CDR3.

With regard to this clonotype: No conserved phenylalanine or tryptophan ends this CDR3, so it is likely a read error. No DNA is shown, since the ends of the CDR3 on it are uncertain; the CDR3 is the one TCRdb lists. The chain has TRBV10-2 and TRBJ1-5. The CDR3 has 9 residues if both end residues are counted. The V gene's germline CDR1 is WSHSY and CDR2 SAAADI. The CDR3 loop is CASSDLGAS.

The chain uses TRBV29-1 and TRBJ1-3, with 7 bases identical to TRBD1. CDR3 length: 13 residues. Germline trimming cut 7 bases from V and 3 bases from J; bases unmatched to any gene: 6. Germline CDR1 is SQVTM and CDR2 is ANQGSEA. The CDR3 DNA sequence: TGCAGCGCCAAGACAGGGTTTGGAAACACCATATATTTT. As protein: CSAKTGFGNTIYF.

This clonotype has just one count. The V gene is TRBV29-1, the J gene TRBJ1-6; the match to TRBD1 covers 7 bases. Germline CDR1 and CDR2: SQVTM and ANQGSEA. The CDR3 loop spans 11 amino acids. With 8 bases clipped from V and 9 bases from J, the junction kept 4 bases outside the gene matches. The CDR3: CSLNRGSPLHF. The CDR3 DNA reads as TGCAGCTTAAACAGGGGTTCACCCCTCCACTTT.

The V gene is TRBV7-9, the J gene TRBJ2-3; D is possibly TRBD1 or TRBD2 (5 bases each). Germline assignment: CDR1 SEHNR and CDR2 FQNEAQ (reference sequence). This CDR3 is 14 amino acids long. V lost 5 bases to trimming and J lost 4 bases, with 13 bases between them. As DNA, the CDR3 is TGTGCCAGCAGCCCGACGGGGACCGCAGATACGCAGTATTTT. Protein product: CASSPTGTADTQYF.

The chain uses TRBV7-8 and TRBJ2-7; TRBD2 is a possible D gene (6 bases). V was cut by 7 bases and J by 0 bases, with 16 bases left in between. This CDR3 is built from 15 residues. Germline CDR1 reads SGHVS; CDR2 reads FQNEAQ. The CDR3 nucleotides read TGTGCCAGCATCCGGGGGACCAGGGACTCCTACGAGCAGTACTTC. Translating gives CASIRGTRDSYEQYF.

In its sample, this clonotype was seen many times. This chain joins TRBV10-3 and TRBJ1-1, with 7 bases matching TRBD1. Trimming at V came to 5 bases and at J to 2 bases, leaving 5 bases not matched to a gene. Germline-derived CDR1 and CDR2 are ENHRY and SYGVKD. The CDR3 has 14 residues. The CDR3 nucleotides read TGTGCCATCAGTTCCGGGACAGTCAACACTGAAGCTTTCTTT. This codes for CAISSGTVNTEAFF.

This clonotype was seen at least ten times. The V call is TRBV7-9, the J call TRBJ1-1; the match to TRBD1 covers 9 bases. CDR3 size: 14 residues. Germline loops: CDR1 SEHNR, CDR2 FQNEAQ (reference sequence). After removal of 5 bases from V and 6 bases from J, the junction contained 7 bases not matched to a gene. The CDR3 DNA sequence: TGTGCCAGCAGCCCGAACAGGGGGCACGCTGAAGCTTTCTTT. Encoded protein: CASSPNRGHAEAFF.

This clonotype was observed many times. J is TRBJ1-5 and V is TRBV10-3; 7 bases are shared with TRBD1. The V gene's germline CDR1 is ENHRY and CDR2 SYGVKD. The trim removed 1 base at V and 1 base at J, leaving 4 bases unmatched. This CDR3 comprises 16 residues. CDR3 amino acids: CAISEWGQLSNQPQHF. DNA for the CDR3: TGTGCCATCAGTGAGTGGGGACAGTTAAGCAATCAGCCCCAGCATTTT.

This sequence joins TRBV9 and TRBJ1-2; D is ambiguous. Germline V gene lookup returns CDR1 SGDLS and CDR2 YYNGEE. The CDR3 is made up of 16 amino acids. V shed 0 bases and J shed 4 bases, with 16 bases lying between them. CDR3 region: CASSVGTEGDAYGYTF. The CDR3 DNA reads as TGTGCCAGCAGCGTAGGAACCGAGGGAGACGCCTATGGCTACACCTTC.

V is TRBV11-2 and J is TRBJ1-2; no clear D. Trimming pared 0 bases from V and 13 bases from J, leaving 15 bases between. Germline V lookup: CDR1 SGHAT, CDR2 FQNNGV. This CDR3 has 13 amino acids. DNA for the CDR3: TGTGCCAGCAGCTTAGAACCGGAGGGTGATGGCACCTTC. Translated, it gives CASSLEPEGDGTF.

The chain has TRBV5-4 and TRBJ1-2, with D unresolved. Trimming left V 3 bases short and J 0 bases short, with 9 bases between. CDR3 size: 14 residues. Germline-derived CDR1 and CDR2 are SGHNT and YYREEE (reference sequence). The CDR3 region is CASSWEVTNYGYTF. DNA for the CDR3: TGTGCCAGCAGCTGGGAAGTTACTAACTATGGCTACACCTTC.

Details on this clonotype: A read error may produce the germline difference seen at one junction end. The V gene is TRBV7-2, the J gene TRBJ2-7; 7 bases fit TRBD1. CDR1 is SGHTA, CDR2 FQGNSA, per germline. The CDR3 is made up of 16 amino acids. CDR3 DNA: TGTGCCAGCAGCGTAGCCCCGACAGGGCTTATTTACGAGCAGTACTTC. This codes for CASSVAPTGLIYEQYF.

This chain uses TRBV19 with TRBJ2-2, with D unclear. Germline V lookup: CDR1 LNHDA, CDR2 SQIVND (reference sequence). Between the trimmed V and J ends, which lost 6 bases and 1 base, there was a span of 15 bases. The CDR3 has 16 amino acids. CDR3 in DNA: TGTGCCAGTAGCCACCCTGGGTCCGTGAACACCGGGGAGCTGTTTTTT. It is translated as CASSHPGSVNTGELFF. Using reference TRBV19 and TRBJ2-2 for the parts outside the CDR3, the full variable domain is DGGITQSPKYLFRKEGQNVTLSCEQNLNHDAMYWYRQDPGQGLRLIYYSQIVNDFQKGDIAEGYSVSREKKESFPLTVTSAQKNPTAFYLCASSHPGSVNTGELFFGEGSRLTVL.

This clonotype was detected once. The rearrangement uses TRBV15 and TRBJ1-4; D call uncertain. V dropped 0 bases and J dropped 8 bases, with 13 bases sitting between them. CDR3 length equals 15 residues. Germline V gives CDR1 LNHNV, CDR2 YYDKDF (reference sequence). The CDR3 is CATSRDPAGREKLFF. The CDR3 coding sequence is TGTGCCACCAGCAGAGACCCGGCAGGACGAGAAAAACTGTTTTTT.

The sample holds many counts of this clonotype. J is TRBJ1-5 and V is TRBV29-1; TRBD1 is a possible D gene (5 bases). Germline V lookup: CDR1 SQVTM, CDR2 ANQGSEA. This CDR3 spans 11 amino acids. V was clipped by 2 bases and J by 11 bases, with 10 bases between them. CDR3 bases: TGCAGCGTTGAACAGGGATCTACCCAGCATTTT. It encodes CSVEQGSTQHF.

This clonotype was found a few times. The rearrangement uses TRBV6-5 and TRBJ2-5; 12 positions match TRBD2. In germline, CDR1 is MNHEY, CDR2 SVGAGI. The CDR3 length is 16 residues. Trimming took 1 base from V and 3 from J; bases not matched to a gene: 3. In DNA, the CDR3 is TGTGCCAGCAGTTACTTTCTAGCGGGGGGGAAAGAGACCCAGTACTTC. The encoded protein is CASSYFLAGGKETQYF.

This chain uses TRBV20-1 with TRBJ2-7; 7 bases map to TRBD1. The CDR3 covers 15 residues. Germline V gene data show CDR1 as DFQATT and CDR2 as SNEGSKA (reference sequence). V shed 0 bases, J shed 3 bases, and the junction held 8 bases outside the gene matches. This CDR3 is CSARDHRGAIYEQYF. For the CDR3, the DNA is TGCAGTGCTAGAGATCACAGGGGTGCCATCTACGAGCAGTACTTC.